Each of the 14 T cell receptor beta chains below was sequenced from the same sample in a study of blood T cells in healthy people across ages. Primed by a sample-barcoded 5' primer and a J-beta primer mix, a second PCR proceeded for 7 to 11 cycles. TCRdb analysed the 5' RACE reads with MiXCR anew, one entry per CDR3 protein. The data show approximately 1.5 million distinct CDR3 sequences, with approximately 42% seen just once and under 5% held by the top ten. Input material: blood. These TCRs come from a young woman in good health.

The chain links TRBV3-1 to TRBJ2-1; D is tentatively TRBD1 or TRBD2 (6 bases each). Germline values: CDR1 LGHDT, CDR2 YNNKEL (reference sequence). The CDR3 runs 17 residues. Between the trimmed V and J ends, which lost 4 bases and 9 bases, there was a span of 25 bases. The CDR3, as DNA: TGTGCCAGCAGCCGTTACGGGAGTAGCGGAAAGGGGGGTGAGCAGTTCTTC. This translates into CASSRYGSSGKGGEQFF.

A few counts support this clonotype. J is TRBJ2-5 and V is TRBV7-9, with TRBD1 matching 8 bases. V gave up 2 bases and J gave up 5 bases; unmatched junction bases: 10. Germline CDR1 reads SEHNR; CDR2 reads FQNEAQ (reference sequence). The CDR3 totals 16 residues. The chain's CDR3 is CASSLMQGAFWETQYF. CDR3 coding DNA: TGTGCCAGCAGCTTAATGCAGGGGGCGTTTTGGGAGACCCAGTACTTC.

J is TRBJ2-7 and V is TRBV5-4; perhaps TRBD1 as D (5 bases). The CDR3 has 16 residues. V lost 3 bases and J 1 base, leaving 17 bases between the germline ends. The germline gives CDR1 SGHNT, CDR2 YYREEE (reference sequence). The CDR3 spells CASSWGTGRASYEQYF. In DNA, the CDR3 is TGTGCCAGCAGCTGGGGAACAGGTCGGGCTTCCTACGAGCAGTACTTC.

Turning to this clonotype: This could be a read error, since a much larger clone is one nucleotide away. V is TRBV7-2 and J is TRBJ2-1, with 10 positions matching TRBD2. Gene TRBJ2-7 matches the end of the DNA better, so the J call may be wrong. The CDR3 consists of 16 residues. Germline loops: CDR1 SGHTA, CDR2 FQGNSA. The CDR3 sequence is CASSETSGDSYNEQYF. CDR3 nucleotides: TGTGCCAGCAGCGAAACTAGCGGGGATTCCTACAATGAGCAGTACTTC.

This clonotype has a handful of counts. The gene calls are TRBV29-1 and TRBJ2-5, with 12 bases that match TRBD1. The V segment lost 6 bases and the J segment 6 bases; nucleotides outside the gene matches: 5. The V gene's germline CDR1 is SQVTM and CDR2 ANQGSEA. There are 13 residues in the CDR3. CDR3 in DNA: TGCAGCGTCTGGGACAGGGGGCTGAAGACCCAGTACTTC. This gives the protein CSVWDRGLKTQYF.

The CDR3 loop reads CASSFLLEKYF. For the CDR3, the DNA is TGTGCCAGCAGTTTTCTACTAGAGAAGTACTTC. V and J are TRBV12-3 or TRBV12-4 and TRBJ2-7; tentatively, D is TRBD2 (5 bases). The CDR3 has 11 residues. The ends were cut back, 3 bases at V and 11 bases at J, with 11 bases in the middle.

This clonotype was counted a single time. This chain connects TRBV2 to TRBJ2-5; no firm D call. V was cut by 7 bases and J by 11 bases, with 26 bases left in between. CDR1 is SNHLY, CDR2 FYNNEI, per germline. The CDR3 totals 15 residues. The CDR3 DNA is TGTGCCAGCAACAGCCTGCCGAGCTCCTACAGTGAGCAGTACTTC. Translating it yields CASNSLPSSYSEQYF. Full variable domain (outside the CDR3, taken from reference TRBV2 and TRBJ2-5): EPEVTQTPSHQVTQMGQEVILRCVPISNHLYFYWYRQILGQKVEFLVSFYNNEISEKSEIFDDQFSVERPDGSNFTLKIRSTKLEDSAMYFCASNSLPSSYSEQYFGPGTRLLVL.

The genes are TRBV6-2 or TRBV6-3 and TRBJ2-1; D possibly corresponds to TRBD2 (6 bases). Germline V gene data show CDR1 as MNHEY and CDR2 as SVGEGT. V was pared by 2 bases and J by 6 bases, with 17 bases between. The CDR3 covers 16 residues. CDR3 residues: CASSYHSGALVNEQFF. CDR3 nucleotides: TGTGCCAGCAGTTACCATAGCGGTGCGCTGGTCAATGAGCAGTTCTTC.

The rearrangement joins TRBV7-2 to TRBJ2-7, with a tentative D call TRBD2 (5 bases). V lost 2 bases and J 3 bases, leaving 8 bases between the germline ends. The CDR3 loop spans 13 amino acids. Germline V gene sequence: CDR1 SGHTA, CDR2 FQGNSA. CDR3 sequence: CASSLRGSYEQYV. The CDR3 DNA reads as TGTGCCAGCAGCTTACGTGGGAGCTACGAGCAGTACGTC.

This clonotype was picked up many times. The chain is built from TRBV27 and TRBJ2-6; D unresolved. CDR1 and CDR2 from the germline V gene are MNHEY and SMNVEV (reference sequence). The CDR3 totals 12 residues. The V gene lost 4 bases and the J gene lost 2 bases, with 0 bases spanning the gap. CDR3 DNA: TGTGCCAGCAGTTCTGGGGCCAACGTCCTGACTTTC. This gives the protein CASSSGANVLTF.

This clonotype was recorded a few times. CDR3 loop: CSARVAGQYEQYF. DNA of the CDR3: TGCAGTGCTAGAGTGGCGGGGCAATACGAGCAGTACTTC. The gene calls are TRBV20-1 and TRBJ2-7, with TRBD2 as a possible D gene (6 bases). Germline V gene lookup returns CDR1 DFQATT and CDR2 SNEGSKA (reference sequence). Trimming took off 1 base at V and 4 bases at J, with 11 bases between the two ends. CDR3 size: 13 residues.

This clonotype was counted a few times. J is TRBJ2-7 and V is TRBV27, with 13 bases matching TRBD2. The CDR3 sequence is 16 residues long. CDR1 is MNHEY and CDR2 is SMNVEV in the germline V gene (reference sequence). Trimming at V came to 6 bases and at J to 0 bases, leaving 5 bases not matched to a gene. The CDR3 region is CASSPGLAGYSYEQYF. The CDR3 region has the DNA TGTGCCAGCAGCCCGGGACTAGCGGGGTACTCCTACGAGCAGTACTTC.

In regard to this clonotype: A junction end diverges from the germline sequence, so it may reflect a read error. This rearrangement joins TRBV11-2 to TRBJ2-1, with 11 positions matching TRBD2. TRBJ2-7 explains the end of the DNA better; the J call may be wrong. CDR3 length: 15 residues. Germline V gene lookup returns CDR1 SGHAT and CDR2 FQNNGV. The CDR3 protein is CASTLGTSGYNEQYF. The CDR3 region has the DNA TGTGCCAGCACCTTAGGGACTAGCGGCTACAATGAGCAGTACTTC.

In its sample, this clonotype was seen a few times. J is TRBJ1-5 and V is TRBV11-2; tentatively, D is TRBD1 (5 bases). This CDR3 spans 16 amino acids. Trimming pared 5 bases from V and 3 bases from J, leaving 17 bases between. The germline gives CDR1 SGHAT, CDR2 FQNNGV. This chain's CDR3 is CASSGGGTRPNQPQHF. DNA for the CDR3: TGTGCCAGCAGCGGGGGGGGGACCCGACCCAATCAGCCCCAGCATTTT.